This T cell receptor beta chain was identified in a study of T-cell memory formation after mild COVID-19. As for the study in general: TCR clusters were mostly confined to one donor each. Study-wide points: The study found contracting CD4+ clones mainly in CM and EM and contracting CD8+ clones in EMRA.

This clonotype was counted between two and nine times. Its matching antigen is unknown. MiXCR, run by TCRdb on the 5' RACE reads, gives a single entry per CDR3 protein. The sample records roughly 240,000 distinct CDR3 sequences, 15% to 20% being singletons. The CDR3 length is 13 residues. Germline CDR1 is DFQATT and CDR2 is SNEGSKA (reference sequence). Trimming pared 3 bases from V and 1 base from J, leaving 6 bases between. This rearrangement joins TRBV20-1 to TRBJ2-2, with D hard to call. Sequencing input: PBMCs or a T cell subset sorted from them (not recorded which). This TCR derives from a man younger than 30 who had mild COVID-19 (a few samples of this study predate the infection). Cell type and time point are not known. CDR3 sequence reads: CSASSENTGELFF. In nucleotides, the CDR3 is TGCAGTGCTAGCTCCGAGAACACCGGGGAGCTGTTTTTT.